This T cell receptor beta chain is from a study of T cell clonality in common variable immunodeficiency. Regarding the study as a whole: Common variable immunodeficiency TCR beta sequences reportedly had fewer deletions and N-nucleotide insertions.

CDR1 LNHDA and CDR2 SQIVND come from the germline V gene (reference sequence). The CDR3 is 14 residues long. This clone counts as medium-sized by frequency. Its target is unknown. The CDR3 is cut off 3 residues early in the read; its end comes from the germline J gene. Equal genomic DNA amounts from CVID and control samples were sequenced. Generated by immunoSEQ multiplex PCR, the TCRdb table keeps only in-frame clones and is missing some. This table holds around 15,000 clones. The TCR originated in a human donor with common variable immunodeficiency. Specimen: peripheral blood mononuclear cells. This chain uses TRBV19 with TRBJ1-2; 9 bases are shared with TRBD1. The CDR3 spells CASSLGQGPKGYTF. CDR3 bases read: TGTGCCAGTAGTTTGGGACAGGGCCCTAAGGGC.